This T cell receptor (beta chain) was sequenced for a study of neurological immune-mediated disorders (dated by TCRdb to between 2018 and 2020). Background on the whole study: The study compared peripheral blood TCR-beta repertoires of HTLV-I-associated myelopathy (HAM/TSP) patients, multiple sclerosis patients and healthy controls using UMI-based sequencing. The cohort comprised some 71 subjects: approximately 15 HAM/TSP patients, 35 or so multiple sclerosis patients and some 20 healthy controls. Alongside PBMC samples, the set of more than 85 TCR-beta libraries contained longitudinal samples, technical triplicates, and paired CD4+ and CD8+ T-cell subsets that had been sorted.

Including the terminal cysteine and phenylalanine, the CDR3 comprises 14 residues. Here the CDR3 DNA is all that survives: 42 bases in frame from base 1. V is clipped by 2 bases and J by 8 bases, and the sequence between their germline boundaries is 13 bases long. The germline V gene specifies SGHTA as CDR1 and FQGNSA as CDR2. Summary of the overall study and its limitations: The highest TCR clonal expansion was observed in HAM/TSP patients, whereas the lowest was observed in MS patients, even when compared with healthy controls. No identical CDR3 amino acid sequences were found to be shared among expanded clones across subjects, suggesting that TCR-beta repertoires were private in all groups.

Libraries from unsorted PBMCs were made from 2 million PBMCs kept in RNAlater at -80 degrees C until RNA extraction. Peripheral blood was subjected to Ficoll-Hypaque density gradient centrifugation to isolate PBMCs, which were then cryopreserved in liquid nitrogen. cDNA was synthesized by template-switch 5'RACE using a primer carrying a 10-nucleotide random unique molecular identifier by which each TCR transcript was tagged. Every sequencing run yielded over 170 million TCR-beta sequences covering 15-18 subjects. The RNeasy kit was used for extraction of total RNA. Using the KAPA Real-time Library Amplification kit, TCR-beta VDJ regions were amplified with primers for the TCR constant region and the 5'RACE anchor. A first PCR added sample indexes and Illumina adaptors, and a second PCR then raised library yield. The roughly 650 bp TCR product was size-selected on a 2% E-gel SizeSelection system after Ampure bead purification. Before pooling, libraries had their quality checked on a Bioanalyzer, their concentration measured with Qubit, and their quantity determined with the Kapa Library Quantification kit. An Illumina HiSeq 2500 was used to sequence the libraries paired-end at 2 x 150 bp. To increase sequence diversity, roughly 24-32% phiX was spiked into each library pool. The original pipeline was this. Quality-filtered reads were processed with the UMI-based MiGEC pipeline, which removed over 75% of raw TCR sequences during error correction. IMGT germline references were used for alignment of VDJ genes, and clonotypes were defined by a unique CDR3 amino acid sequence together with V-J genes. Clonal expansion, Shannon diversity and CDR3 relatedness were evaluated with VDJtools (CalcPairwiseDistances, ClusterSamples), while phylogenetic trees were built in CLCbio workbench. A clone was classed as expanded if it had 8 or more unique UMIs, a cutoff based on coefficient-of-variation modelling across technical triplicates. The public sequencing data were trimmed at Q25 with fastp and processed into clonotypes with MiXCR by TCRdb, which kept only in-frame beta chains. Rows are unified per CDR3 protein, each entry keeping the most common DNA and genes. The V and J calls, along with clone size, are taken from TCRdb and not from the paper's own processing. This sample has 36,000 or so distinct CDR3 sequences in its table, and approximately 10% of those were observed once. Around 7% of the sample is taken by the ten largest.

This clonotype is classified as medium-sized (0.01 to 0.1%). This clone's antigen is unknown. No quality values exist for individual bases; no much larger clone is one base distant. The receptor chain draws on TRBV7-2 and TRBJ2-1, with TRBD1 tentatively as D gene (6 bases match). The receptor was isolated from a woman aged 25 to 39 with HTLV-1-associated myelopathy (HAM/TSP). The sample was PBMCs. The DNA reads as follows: TGTGCCAGCAGCTTACAGACAGGATCGGATGAGCAGTTCTTC. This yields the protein CASSLQTGSDEQFF.